This T cell receptor (beta chain) is drawn from a study of T-cell memory formation after mild COVID-19. Study conclusions and caveats: In pre-infection memory, a portion of responding clones appeared, which suggested that cross-reactive memory joined.

Constant-segment primers served in 5'RACE that generated TCR alpha and TCR beta cDNA libraries bearing sample barcodes and UMIs. MiXCR, applied by TCRdb to the 5' RACE reads, yields one record per CDR3 protein. The sample yields approximately 40,000 distinct CDR3 sequences, about an eighth seen once. This clonotype was seen only a few times. What it binds is not known. Trimming left V 2 bases short and J 9 bases short, with 19 bases between. In germline, CDR1 is SGHTA, CDR2 FQGTGA. CDR3 length equals 16 residues. The chain couples TRBV7-3 to TRBJ2-2; D possibly matches TRBD1 or TRBD2 (6 bases each). The source material was PBMCs or a T cell subset sorted from them (not recorded which). The clonotype comes from a man aged 18 to 35 who had mild COVID-19 (a few samples of this study predate the infection). Cell type and time point are not known. CDR3 sequence: CASSLFILWGARELFF. Written as DNA, the CDR3 is TGTGCCAGCAGCTTATTTATCTTATGGGGGGCCCGGGAGCTGTTTTTT.